A selection of T cell receptor beta chains follows, all from one sample in a study of Tregs in tolerant kidney transplant recipients. Profiled with immunoSEQ multiplex PCR; TCRdb holds only in-frame clones, not every one. This table holds 15,000 to 20,000 clones, roughly 82% found once. The sample was Tregs from blood. Every receptor here comes from a human donor in good health. Each CDR3 is given with its conserved first and last residue. A D gene is named only where the DNA matches it firmly. The size of a clone is reported for some rows only, either as once, few or many, or as a class for expanded clones.

d_gene	abundance	v_gene	j_gene	CDR3nt	CDR3aa
-	-	TRBV27	TRBJ2-3	TGTGCCAGCAGTTCCCGGGGGACGCAGTATTTT	CASSSRGTQYF
TRBD1	-	TRBV30	TRBJ2-6	TGTGCCTGGAGTGTACAGGGGACAGCCCGCGTCCTGACTTTC	CAWSVQGTARVLTF
-	-	TRBV5-1	TRBJ1-1	TGCGCCAGCGGCGATGGGAACTCAAACACTGAAGCTTTCTTT	CASGDGNSNTEAFF
-	few	TRBV7-2	TRBJ1-5	TGTGCCAGCAGCTTAGCAGGGGGTACCGATCAGCCCCAGCATTTT	CASSLAGGTDQPQHF
-	once	TRBV28	TRBJ1-5	TGTGCCAGCAGTTCCCAGGGTAGCCAGCCCCAGCATTTT	CASSSQGSQPQHF
-	once	TRBV19	TRBJ1-1	TGTGGCAGTAGTATTGGGGGGTCAGGGAACACTGAAGCTTTCTTT	CGSSIGGSGNTEAFF
-	-	TRBV5-1	TRBJ2-2	TGCGCCAGCAGCACCTCCCGGGCCGCTTTTTCCGGGGAGCTGTTTTTT	CASSTSRAAFSGELFF
-	-	TRBV30	TRBJ1-3	TGTGCCTGGAGTTTCGATACGGCCTCTGGAAACACCATATATTTT	CAWSFDTASGNTIYF
TRBD2	-	TRBV7-3	TRBJ2-7	TGTGCCAGCAGCTTGGAGTGGACGACTAGCTTTGCCTACGAGCAGTACTTC	CASSLEWTTSFAYEQYF
-	-	TRBV10-3	TRBJ1-2	TGTGCCATCAGTGACACAGGGAACGATGGCTACACCTTC	CAISDTGNDGYTF
TRBD1	-	TRBV19	TRBJ2-5	TGTGCCAGTAGTCCCGGGACAGGGCGAGAGGAGACCCAGTACTTC	CASSPGTGREETQYF
-	-	TRBV6-6	TRBJ1-1	TGTGCCAGCAGCCCCCCGGCGGGGACAACGACTGAAGCTTTCTTT	CASSPPAGTTTEAFF
-	-	TRBV7-2	TRBJ2-7	TGTGCCAGCAGCTTAGCGGGAATAAACGAGCAGTACTTC	CASSLAGINEQYF
TRBD2	-	TRBV5-4	TRBJ2-2	TGTGCCAGCAGCTCCGGACTAGCCCAGACATCCGGGGAGCTGTTTTTT	CASSSGLAQTSGELFF
TRBD2	-	TRBV10-3	TRBJ2-7	TGTGCCATCGCGGGAGGCCTCTCCTACGAGCAGTACTTC	CAIAGGLSYEQYF
-	-	TRBV6-1	TRBJ1-1	TGTGCCAGCGCGAAGGTGGCAAACACTGAAGCTTTCTTT	CASAKVANTEAFF
-	few	TRBV19	TRBJ1-1	TGTGCCAGTAGTATTCTCACTGAAGCTTTCTTT	CASSILTEAFF
-	-	TRBV7-2	TRBJ2-2	TGTGCCAGCAGCTTAGGGACTTTCACCGGGGAGCTGTTTTTT	CASSLGTFTGELFF
TRBD1	-	TRBV6-5	TRBJ1-2	TGTGCCAGCAGTTATACCCAGGGGGGGTATGGCTACACCTTC	CASSYTQGGYGYTF
-	-	TRBV28	TRBJ1-5	TGTGCCAGCAGTCCCCCCCCCGGGAGGAAACAGCCCCAGCATTTT	CASSPPPGRKQPQHF
TRBD2	-	TRBV7-6	TRBJ2-7	TGTGCCAGCAGCCCGGGAGGGCTCGAGCAGTACTTC	CASSPGGLEQYF
-	few	TRBV7-2	TRBJ2-6	TGTGCCAGCAGCTCTCAGGTTTCGGGGGCCAACGTCCTGACTTTC	CASSSQVSGANVLTF
TRBD1	-	TRBV2	TRBJ1-2	TGTGCCAGCAGCCCGACAGGGTCTGGCTACACCTTC	CASSPTGSGYTF
TRBD2	-	TRBV2	TRBJ2-7	TGTGCCAGCACCAGGACTAGCGGTAGCTCCTACGAGCAGTACTTC	CASTRTSGSSYEQYF
TRBD2	-	TRBV19	TRBJ2-2	TGTGCCAACAAAGAGGGACTAGCGGGGGGCGGGGGCGCCACCGGGGAGCTGTTTTTT	CANKEGLAGGGGATGELFF
-	-	TRBV19	TRBJ1-2	TGTGCCAGTAGTATGAGAGGGATCACCTATGGCTACACCTTC	CASSMRGITYGYTF
TRBD1	-	TRBV7-9	TRBJ1-1	TGTGCCAGCAGCCCTTGGCCCGACAGGGGAAGGGCTGAAGCTTTCTTT	CASSPWPDRGRAEAFF
TRBD2	-	TRBV5-1	TRBJ2-1	TGCGCCAGCAGCTGGGGACTAGCGGGTGACAATGAGCAGTTCTTC	CASSWGLAGDNEQFF
TRBD1	-	TRBV19	TRBJ2-5	TGTGCCAGTAGTTCGGTCAGGGGGGAGACCCAGTACTTC	CASSSVRGETQYF
TRBD1	once	TRBV29-1	TRBJ1-2	TGCAGCGCCCTAACGGGACAGCCGATTAACTATGGCTACACCTTC	CSALTGQPINYGYTF
-	-	TRBV6-6	TRBJ2-5	TGTGCCAGCAGTTACAGTAGGGAGACCCAGTACTTC	CASSYSRETQYF
-	-	TRBV2	TRBJ1-1	TGTGCCAGCGGGAAATGGGGGAACACTGAAGCTTTCTTT	CASGKWGNTEAFF
TRBD2	-	TRBV18	TRBJ2-7	TGTGCCAGCTCACGAGGTACTAGCGGGACCTACGAGCAGTACTTC	CASSRGTSGTYEQYF
-	few	TRBV5-4	TRBJ1-2	TGTGCCAGCAGGCTGGCCACTCGGTCCTATGGCTACACCTTC	CASRLATRSYGYTF
TRBD1	-	TRBV6-6	TRBJ1-2	TGTGCCACCGGAACCCACAGGGGGACCAACTATGGCTACACCTTC	CATGTHRGTNYGYTF
TRBD1	few	TRBV4-1	TRBJ1-5	TGCGCCAGCAGCCAAGAAGGGGACAGGGGAGACCAGCCCCAGCATTTT	CASSQEGDRGDQPQHF
-	once	TRBV2	TRBJ2-2	TGTGCCAGCAGTGAGAGGGGGCGCGGGATTACCGGGGAGCTGTTTTTT	CASSERGRGITGELFF
-	-	TRBV6-5	TRBJ2-7	TGTGCCAGCAGTTACAATTCCATTGGGTACGAGCAGTACTTC	CASSYNSIGYEQYF
-	-	TRBV21-1	TRBJ2-3	TGTGCCAGCAGCAAACCGGGACTCAAAAATATGGATACGCAGTATTTT	CASSKPGLKNMDTQYF
-	-	TRBV7-2	TRBJ2-1	TGTGCCAGCAGCTTAGATGCTAACTACAATGAGCAGTTCTTC	CASSLDANYNEQFF
-	-	TRBV4-1	TRBJ1-1	TGCGCCAGCAGCCAAGATGTGGGGGGCACTGAAGCTTTCTTT	CASSQDVGGTEAFF
TRBD1	-	TRBV4-1	TRBJ2-2	TGCGCCAGCAGCCGTGGATGGCCCCCGACAGGGCCCGGGGAGCTGTTTTTT	CASSRGWPPTGPGELFF
-	-	TRBV5-1	TRBJ1-6	TGCGCCAGCAGCACAGGATTGGGCTCCTATAATTCACCCCTCCACTTT	CASSTGLGSYNSPLHF
-	-	TRBV19	TRBJ1-1	TGTGCCAGTAGTATTCTTCAGAACACTGAAGCTTTCTTT	CASSILQNTEAFF
-	-	TRBV19	TRBJ1-6	TGTGCCAGTAGTATTTCAAACAATTCACCCCTCCACTTT	CASSISNNSPLHF
-	-	TRBV25-1	TRBJ2-2	TGTGCCAGCAGTGCGCAACAGGTCGCCGGGGAGCTGTTTTTT	CASSAQQVAGELFF